This T cell receptor (beta chain) was recorded in a study of T cells in Graves' hyperthyroidism and ophthalmopathy. RNA transcripts served as the template for amplifying TCR beta CDR3 regions. HTBI primers were used for first-round RT-PCR of the TCR CDR3. TCRdb re-derived calls from the multiplex PCR reads in MiXCR, one entry per CDR3 protein. The repertoire holds 450,000 to 600,000 distinct CDR3 sequences, with just under 20% as singletons. This clonotype was counted only a few times. Exclusion of patients followed from uncontrolled infection, other autoimmune disease, pregnancy or lactation. Clinical symptoms, serum thyroxine, TRAb, thyroid ultrasound and orbital computed tomography informed diagnoses. V dropped 0 bases and J dropped 7; count of bases not matched to a gene: 6. The germline gives CDR1 SGHNT, CDR2 YYREEE (reference sequence). The CDR3 runs 15 residues.

The sample was blood. The clonotype was recovered from a man between 40 and 49 years old with Graves' ophthalmopathy. The chain is built from TRBV5-4 and TRBJ1-2; 10 bases align to TRBD1. CDR3 amino acids: CASSLVATGGGGYTF. The CDR3 region has the DNA TGTGCCAGCAGCTTGGTGGCGACAGGGGGCGGTGGCTACACCTTC.